Following are 32 T cell receptor beta chains from one sample sequenced in a study of T cell repertoires in cytomegalovirus infection. MiXCR, run by TCRdb on the reads, gives a single entry per CDR3 protein. The data hold about 900,000 distinct CDR3 sequences, with approximately 31% observed a single time. No cognate antigen is known for these TCRs. Specimen: cultured CD8+ T cells from PBMCs, collected from culture after CMV antigen stimulation. All receptors derive from a human donor in good health (CMV status not recorded). Some clones in this sample may be carry-over from other donors' samples.

This clonotype was counted many times. The chain recombines TRBV18 with TRBJ2-5; 8 nucleotides match TRBD2. Germline V gene sequence: CDR1 KGHSH, CDR2 LQKENI. With V trimmed by 2 bases and J by 1 base, 0 bases remained unmatched. The CDR3 contains 14 residues. The CDR3 bases are TGTGCCAGCTCACCAGGACTAGCCCAAGAGACCCAGTACTTC. It translates to CASSPGLAQETQYF.

This clonotype was recorded a few times. The J gene is TRBJ2-7, the V gene TRBV7-2; D possibly corresponds to TRBD2 (5 bases). Trimming removed 2 bases at V and 4 bases at J, with 9 bases between. This CDR3 spans 13 amino acids. The germline gives CDR1 SGHTA, CDR2 FQGNSA. This chain's CDR3 is CASSLLPGYEQYV. CDR3 coding DNA: TGTGCCAGCAGCTTATTACCGGGGTACGAGCAGTACGTC.

A word on this clonotype: A single base separates this from a much larger clone, so it may be a read error. The chain has TRBV7-6 and TRBJ1-1; no clear D. This CDR3 region has 13 residues. Germline V CDR1 and CDR2: SGHVS, FNYEAQ. The CDR3 DNA is TGTGCCGGCAGCTCGGTATTGAGCACTGAAGCTTTCTTT. Its protein is CAGSSVLSTEAFF.

V gene TRBV2 combines with J gene TRBJ1-1, with D possibly TRBD1 on 5 matching bases. CDR1 is SNHLY, CDR2 FYNNEI, per germline. CDR3 length: 14 amino acids. V lost 6 bases to trimming and J lost 7 bases, with 18 bases between them. CDR3 protein: CASRAGPGVSEAFF. CDR3 coding DNA: TGTGCCAGCAGGGCAGGACCGGGGGTGAGTGAAGCTTTCTTT.

The rearrangement joins TRBV6-2 or TRBV6-3 to TRBJ2-2; D ambiguous. Germline assignment: CDR1 MNHEY and CDR2 SVGEGT. This CDR3 spans 14 amino acids. The V end lost 6 bases, the J end lost 5 bases, and 13 bases lay between the germline ends. The CDR3 region is CASSLIPVTGELFF. As DNA, the CDR3 is TGTGCCAGCAGCCTGATCCCGGTGACCGGGGAGCTGTTTTTT.

The chain carries TRBV6-5 and TRBJ2-4; maybe TRBD1 (8 bases). The CDR3 totals 13 residues. V lost 0 bases and J lost 13, with 13 bases in between. CDR1 and CDR2 (germline): MNHEY, SVGAGI. The CDR3: CASSYSYRGGQYF. DNA of the CDR3: TGTGCCAGCAGTTACTCGTACAGGGGGGGCCAGTACTTC.

The chain is built from TRBV27 and TRBJ1-5; TRBD1 is a possible D gene (6 bases). This CDR3 has 14 residues. The V end lost 5 bases, the J end lost 6 bases, and 14 bases lay between the germline ends. Looked up from germline, CDR1 is MNHEY and CDR2 is SMNVEV (reference sequence). In nucleotides, the CDR3 is TGTGCCAGCAGTCCCGGGGGGCCGCCTCAGCCCCAGCATTTT. Translated, it gives CASSPGGPPQPQHF.

This clonotype was observed a few times. The CDR3 DNA follows: TGCGCCAGCAGCCAAGGGCGACAGGGCAACACTGAAGCTTTCTTT. It specifies CASSQGRQGNTEAFF. The chain has TRBV4-3 and TRBJ1-1, with 7 bases fitting TRBD1. Unmatched junction bases numbered 4, after V lost 1 base and J lost 2 bases. The CDR3 runs 15 residues. Germline CDR1 LGHNA, CDR2 YSLEER.

In this sample, this clonotype turned up a few times. V usage is TRBV6-2 or TRBV6-3 and J usage is TRBJ2-6; 7 nucleotides align to TRBD1. After removal of 5 bases from V and 0 bases from J, the junction contained 13 bases not matched to a gene. This CDR3 spans 19 amino acids. CDR1 MNHEY and CDR2 SVGEGT come from the germline V gene. In DNA form, the CDR3 reads TGTGCCAGCAGTCCTATCATCGGGACAGCACTCTCTGGGGCCAACGTCCTGACTTTC. It is translated as CASSPIIGTALSGANVLTF.

V and J are TRBV27 and TRBJ1-5; D is possibly TRBD1 (6 bases). Germline CDR1 is MNHEY and CDR2 is SMNVEV (reference sequence). The CDR3 is made up of 17 amino acids. V gave up 0 bases and J gave up 6 bases, with 18 bases separating them. CDR3 DNA: TGTGCCAGCAGTTTATCGGCGTACAGGGTTGAGAGTCAGCCCCAGCATTTT. Translating gives CASSLSAYRVESQPQHF.

The chain combines TRBV5-1 with TRBJ2-1; a weak D match, TRBD2 (5 bases). V was pared by 5 bases and J by 4 bases, with 7 bases between. CDR3 length: 12 amino acids. Germline CDR1 and CDR2: SGHRS and YFSETQ. The chain's CDR3 is CASRWEYNEQFF. CDR3 nucleotide sequence: TGCGCCAGCAGATGGGAGTACAATGAGCAGTTCTTC.

This clonotype is a singleton in its sample. The chain couples TRBV27 to TRBJ1-2; 7 bases match TRBD1. The trim removed 5 bases at V and 6 bases at J, leaving 15 bases unmatched. This CDR3 is 16 amino acids long. Per germline, CDR1 MNHEY and CDR2 SMNVEV (reference sequence). The CDR3 bases are TGTGCCAGCAGTACCCAAGTCCAGGGGGGTTCGCATGGCTACACCTTC. Translating it yields CASSTQVQGGSHGYTF.

Worth noting for this clonotype: This may be a read error: a much more frequent sequence differs by one nucleotide. J is TRBJ2-2 and V is TRBV7-2; 9 bases agree with TRBD1. Germline CDR1 is SGHTA and CDR2 is FQGNSA. The CDR3 extends over 18 amino acids. Trimming cost V 10 bases and J 3 bases; bases outside gene matches: 18. The CDR3 DNA reads TGTGCCAACAGAGTGCCCAGGACAGGGGTGTCGGACACCGGGGAGCTGTTTTTT. This translates into CANRVPRTGVSDTGELFF. The full variable domain, completed using reference TRBV7-2 and TRBJ2-2, is GAGVSQSPSNKVTEKGKDVELRCDPISGHTALYWYRQSLGQGLEFLIYFQGNSAPDKSGLPSDRFSAERTGGSVSTLTIQRTQQEDSAVYLCANRVPRTGVSDTGELFFGEGSRLTVL.

Many counts were recorded for this clonotype. This sequence joins TRBV4-1 and TRBJ1-1, with 9 bases matching TRBD1. This CDR3 comprises 14 residues. Germline V gene sequence: CDR1 MGHRA, CDR2 YSYEKL. With 4 bases clipped from V and 5 bases from J, the junction kept 5 bases outside the gene matches. Written as DNA, the CDR3 is TGCGCCAGCAGCCCCGGGACAGGGAGGACTGAAGCTTTCTTT. It translates to CASSPGTGRTEAFF.

Concerning this clonotype itself: A single base separates this from a much larger clone, so it may be a read error. V usage is TRBV6-6 and J usage is TRBJ2-7, with 9 bases identical to TRBD1. The CDR3 covers 15 residues. CDR1 is MNHNY, CDR2 SVGAGI, per germline (reference sequence). The CDR3 nucleotides are TGTGTCAGCAGAGTGGGGACAGGGAAAACCTACGAGCAGTACTTC. Translating gives CVSRVGTGKTYEQYF.

This clonotype was seen a few times. This chain uses TRBV28 with TRBJ2-1, with D uncertain. Germline V lookup: CDR1 MDHEN, CDR2 SYDVKM. Between the trimmed V and J ends, which lost 2 bases and 8 bases, there was a span of 10 bases. The CDR3 length is 13 residues. CDR3 nucleotides: TGTGCCAGCAGTTTAGTCAGAACGGATGAGCAGTTCTTC. Encoded protein: CASSLVRTDEQFF.

This chain joins TRBV20-1 and TRBJ1-1, with TRBD1 as a possible D gene (6 bases). CDR1 is DFQATT, CDR2 SNEGSKA, per germline (reference sequence). The CDR3 runs 15 residues. The V and J ends lost 1 base and 6 bases respectively, with 18 bases between them. The CDR3 region has the DNA TGCAGTGCTAGAGTCCCCACCACAGGGACGGCTGAAGCTTTCTTT. Protein sequence: CSARVPTTGTAEAFF.

This clonotype was picked up a small number of times. The V call is TRBV6-5, the J call TRBJ2-1; 9 bases map to TRBD1. Germline V CDR1 and CDR2: MNHEY, SVGAGI. CDR3 length equals 16 residues. Trimming removed 4 bases from V and 7 bases from J; junction bases left unmatched: 11. In DNA, the CDR3 is TGTGCCAGCAGTTCCAGGAACAGGGGGCCGGGGAATGAGCAGTTCTTC. It is translated as CASSSRNRGPGNEQFF.

This clonotype was recorded many times. The chain joins TRBV7-8 to TRBJ1-6, with a tentative D call TRBD1 (5 bases). Trimming took 2 bases from V and 4 from J, leaving 12 bases between them. This CDR3 has 16 residues. CDR1 SGHVS and CDR2 FQNEAQ come from the germline V gene. In DNA, the CDR3 is TGTGCCAGCAGCTTACCGACAGCCTCATATAATTCACCCCTCCACTTT. Its translation is CASSLPTASYNSPLHF.

This CDR3 is CASSPQGGEQYF. In nucleotides, the CDR3 is TGTGCCAGCAGTCCACAGGGGGGCGAGCAGTACTTC. The chain employs TRBV6-8 and TRBJ2-7, with TRBD1 identical over 8 bases. The V segment lost 5 bases and the J segment 6 bases; nucleotides outside the gene matches: 3. In germline, CDR1 is MNHGY, CDR2 SAAAGT. The CDR3 is 12 amino acids.

This clonotype showed up just a few times. V and J are TRBV11-2 and TRBJ1-1; D is unresolved. The germline V and J ends were trimmed by 3 bases and 0 bases, with 14 bases remaining between them. The germline V gene encodes CDR1 SGHAT and CDR2 FQNNGV. This CDR3 has 16 amino acids. The CDR3 region is CASSLVAGSMNTEAFF. The CDR3 nucleotides read TGTGCCAGCAGCTTGGTGGCAGGAAGTATGAACACTGAAGCTTTCTTT.

The chain is built from TRBV7-9 and TRBJ1-1; 10 bases line up with TRBD1. From germline, CDR1 is SEHNR and CDR2 FQNEAQ (reference sequence). This CDR3 region has 17 residues. Germline trimming cut 6 bases from V and 7 bases from J; bases unmatched to any gene: 17. The CDR3 DNA follows: TGTGCCAGCAGTTCCCCCCGGGACAGGGGTATCTGGGGTGAAGCTTTCTTT. Its protein product is CASSSPRDRGIWGEAFF. Together with reference TRBV7-9 and TRBJ1-1, the CDR3 gives the full variable domain: DTGVSQNPRHKITKRGQNVTFRCDPISEHNRLYWYRQTLGQGPEFLTYFQNEAQLEKSRLLSDRFSAERPKGSFSTLEIQRTEQGDSAMYLCASSSPRDRGIWGEAFFGQGTRLTVV.

The chain carries TRBV10-3 and TRBJ1-6; maybe TRBD1 (6 bases). V shed 11 bases and J shed 7 bases, with 18 bases lying between them. Germline V gene data show CDR1 as ENHRY and CDR2 as SYGVKD. The CDR3 is 14 residues long. In DNA, the CDR3 is TGTGCCGGGGGCGGGGCAGCCCTAAATTCACCCCTCCACTTT. As protein: CAGGGAALNSPLHF.

The V gene is TRBV19, the J gene TRBJ2-4, with D perhaps TRBD1 or TRBD2 (5 bases each). The CDR3 is 13 amino acids. The V gene lost 9 bases and the J gene lost 0 bases, with 9 bases spanning the gap. Germline values: CDR1 LNHDA, CDR2 SQIVND (reference sequence). CDR3 DNA sequence: TGTGCCAGCGGGGCAGTAGCCAAAAACATTCAGTACTTC. It specifies CASGAVAKNIQYF. The full variable domain, its missing parts supplied by reference TRBV19 and TRBJ2-4, is DGGITQSPKYLFRKEGQNVTLSCEQNLNHDAMYWYRQDPGQGLRLIYYSQIVNDFQKGDIAEGYSVSREKKESFPLTVTSAQKNPTAFYLCASGAVAKNIQYFGAGTRLSVL.

The chain recombines TRBV19 with TRBJ2-1, with D possibly matching TRBD2 (5 bases). Trimming pared 3 bases from V and 1 base from J, leaving 10 bases between. The CDR3 consists of 15 residues. CDR1 is LNHDA and CDR2 is SQIVND in the germline V gene (reference sequence). The CDR3 region has the DNA TGTGCCAGTAGTATTTCGGGGTGGTCCTACAATGAGCAGTTCTTC. Protein sequence: CASSISGWSYNEQFF.

The gene calls are TRBV28 and TRBJ2-1; D may correspond to TRBD1 or TRBD2 (5 bases each). V was cut by 3 bases and J by 8 bases, with 17 bases left in between. This CDR3 region has 15 residues. Germline V lookup: CDR1 MDHEN, CDR2 SYDVKM. As DNA, the CDR3 is TGTGCCAGCAGTTTGGGGGACGCCCTTATCCATGAGCAGTTCTTC. It encodes CASSLGDALIHEQFF.

The chain combines TRBV2 with TRBJ2-1; D possibly corresponds to TRBD2 (6 bases). Germline V gene lookup returns CDR1 SNHLY and CDR2 FYNNEI. CDR3 size: 16 residues. V gave up 7 bases and J gave up 4 bases, with 20 bases separating them. DNA for the CDR3: TGTGCCAGCACCTTACGTCTGGCGGGGCTATACAATGAGCAGTTCTTC. It encodes CASTLRLAGLYNEQFF.

V gene TRBV13 combines with J gene TRBJ1-6, with D perhaps matching TRBD1 (5 bases). V lost 2 bases and J lost 9, with 11 bases in between. The CDR3 loop spans 14 amino acids. Germline values: CDR1 PRHDT, CDR2 FYEKMQ (reference sequence). In nucleotides, the CDR3 is TGTGCCAGCAGCTTAAGCAGGGTTGGTTCACCCCTCCACTTT. As protein: CASSLSRVGSPLHF.

This clonotype has just a few counts. The chain has TRBV4-3 and TRBJ2-3; perhaps TRBD1 as D (6 bases). The length of the CDR3 is 16 residues. Deletions cut 3 bases from V and 0 bases from J, with 13 bases between. The V gene's germline CDR1 is LGHNA and CDR2 YSLEER. Written as DNA, the CDR3 is TGCGCCAGCAGCCAGGACGGACAGATTAGCACAGATACGCAGTATTTT. This codes for CASSQDGQISTDTQYF.

This clonotype showed up just a few times. The gene calls are TRBV6-1 and TRBJ2-1; 7 nucleotides align to TRBD1. After removal of 6 bases from V and 0 bases from J, the junction contained 8 bases not matched to a gene. The germline gives CDR1 MNHNS, CDR2 SASEGT. The CDR3 runs 16 residues. The CDR3 DNA reads TGTGCCAGCAGACCCGACAGGGTCAGCTCCTACAATGAGCAGTTCTTC. Its protein is CASRPDRVSSYNEQFF.

This chain links TRBV12-3 or TRBV12-4 with TRBJ2-2, with TRBD2 matching over 10 bases. V trimming: 3 bases; J trimming: 6 bases; junction bases outside the gene matches: 4. CDR3 length: 15 amino acids. In DNA, the CDR3 is TGTGCCAGCAGTTTTAGCGGGGGGAATCCCGGGGAGCTGTTTTTT. Its translation is CASSFSGGNPGELFF.

This clonotype was observed a handful of times. The chain couples TRBV7-8 to TRBJ2-2; the match to TRBD2 covers 8 bases. The CDR3 is made up of 13 amino acids. Trimming cost V 5 bases and J 8 bases; bases outside gene matches: 4. Per germline, CDR1 SGHVS and CDR2 FQNEAQ. The CDR3 DNA follows: TGTGCCAGCAGCCCCCCGGGGGGGGGGGAGCTGTTTTTT. The encoded protein is CASSPPGGGELFF.